This is a list of T cell receptor beta chains from one sample in a study of human T cells and chemical hapten exposure. Using its own MiXCR run on the RACE reads, TCRdb lists one record per CDR3 protein. The data contain tens of thousands of distinct CDR3 sequences, roughly a tenth of them seen just once; the ten biggest clones take up approximately 4%. The source was whole blood, collected in connection with sensitization to the hapten diphenylcyclopropenone (DPC). All receptors come from a woman between 45 and 65 years old with alopecia areata. Some clones in this sample may be carry-over from other donors' samples. Both conserved end residues are part of each CDR3. A D gene is named only where the DNA matches it firmly. A clone size is listed for some rows: how often the clone was seen (once, few, many), or a class if it is expanded.

V gene,D gene,clone size,J gene,CDR3 DNA,CDR3 protein
TRBV3-1,-,few,TRBJ2-7,TGTGCCAGCAGCCAGGGAAACAAGATGTACGAGCAGTACTTC,CASSQGNKMYEQYF
TRBV20-1,-,few,TRBJ1-4,TGCAGTGCTAGAGATCCAGGAACTAATGAAAAACTGTTTTTT,CSARDPGTNEKLFF
TRBV27,-,few,TRBJ2-3,TGTGCCAGCAGTTTAGGGGCAGGGAGGCTCCCTAGCACAGATACGCAGTATTTT,CASSLGAGRLPSTDTQYF
TRBV11-3,-,many,TRBJ1-1,TGTGCCAGCAGCTTTAGTTTCGGGCAGGGCACTGAAGCTTTCTTT,CASSFSFGQGTEAFF
TRBV18,-,few,TRBJ2-3,TGTGCCAGCTCGCCTCAGGGAACTAGCACAGATACGCAGTATTTT,CASSPQGTSTDTQYF
TRBV9,-,-,TRBJ2-7,TGTGCCAGCAGCAGCCGGGACGGCTCCTACGAGCAGTACTTC,CASSSRDGSYEQYF
TRBV29-1,-,-,TRBJ2-2,TGCAGCGTCTTTACACAGGGCCCCGGGGAGCTGTTTTTT,CSVFTQGPGELFF
TRBV12-3/TRBV12-4,TRBD1,many,TRBJ2-3,TGTGCCAGCAGTTTCCCCGGACAGGGGGAGGGTTATACGCAGTATTTT,CASSFPGQGEGYTQYF
TRBV12-3/TRBV12-4,-,many,TRBJ2-2,TGTGCCAGCAGCTTGGCTGGGGCGAACACCGGGGAGCTGTTTTTT,CASSLAGANTGELFF
TRBV20-1,TRBD2,many,TRBJ2-1,TGCAGTGCTAGACTCCTACCGGGACTAGCGGGAGCAGGTCCTCCCAATGAGCAGTTCTTC,CSARLLPGLAGAGPPNEQFF
TRBV14,TRBD2,few,TRBJ2-1,TGTGCCAGCAGAGGACTAGCGGGGAGCGATGAGCAGTTCTTC,CASRGLAGSDEQFF